This T cell receptor (beta chain) derives from a study of blood T cells in healthy people across ages. The study's findings and limits: More naive CD4+ cells and higher diversity marked long-lived donors relative to aged donors. The CMV status of each donor remained undetermined, and this could have confounded shifts in expanded clonotypes.

The use of a sample-barcoded 5' primer and a J-beta primer mix characterized a second PCR of roughly 6 to 11 cycles. A template-switch adaptor that had 12 random nucleotides put a tag on each cDNA molecule. All samples gave at least 2.5 million CDR3-containing paired-end reads. A single record per CDR3 protein comes from TCRdb applying MiXCR to the 5' RACE reads. The table lists fewer than 950,000 distinct CDR3 sequences, approximately 53% of them singletons. This clonotype has at least ten counts. As yet, its antigen is unknown. This CDR3 is built from 13 residues. V lost 3 bases, J lost 5 bases, and 11 bases lay in between. The V gene's germline CDR1 is MDHEN and CDR2 SYDVKM.

The source of this sequence is a man at least 80 years old in good health. Sequencing was performed on blood. This chain links TRBV28 with TRBJ2-7; D not resolved. The CDR3 DNA reads as TGTGCCAGCAGTTTCGAGTACAGCGACGAGCAGTACTTC. Its protein product is CASSFEYSDEQYF.